This T cell receptor beta chain was captured by sequencing in a study of blood T cell repertoires in COVID-19. The table came from immunoSEQ multiplex PCR; TCRdb's copy has only in-frame clones and leaves some out. This table holds 500,000 or so clones, about nine tenths found once. Trimming took 8 bases from V and 1 from J; bases not matched to a gene: 5. This CDR3 is 14 amino acids long. Germline loops: CDR1 MNHEY, CDR2 SVGAGI. V usage is TRBV6-5 and J usage is TRBJ1-5, with 7 bases matching TRBD1. The clonotype was recovered from a young woman who had recovered from COVID-19. The sequenced sample consisted of PBMCs or T cells enriched from blood (not recorded which). The CDR3 DNA reads TGTGCCAGCCGGTCAGGGGGGAGCAATCAGCCCCAGCATTTT. Protein product: CASRSGGSNQPQHF.